This TCR beta chain emerged from a study of T cell responses to AZD1222 COVID-19 vaccine. Across the study: Whether given at about 4 or about 12 weeks, second doses were pooled. The study's findings and limits: Repertoire collection took place solely once the T cell response had peaked. Baseline testing showed seropositivity in only 6 or 7 AZD1222 recipients. The sample set comprised mostly white British donors with more females, and clonal diversity was possibly underestimated.

Trimming left V 0 bases short and J 5 bases short, with 8 bases between. Germline CDR1 is SEHNR and CDR2 is FQNEAQ (reference sequence). The CDR3 consists of 13 residues. Method: immunoSEQ multiplex PCR; TCRdb's copy keeps in-frame clones and lacks some. The data contain about 72,000 clones, around 87% of them singletons. A remark on this clone: The antigen remains undetermined.

This rearrangement joins TRBV7-9 to TRBJ2-7; TRBD1 is a possible D gene (5 bases). Specimen: peripheral blood, collected on day 0 of AZD1222 vaccination. This TCR derives from an adult in good health. The CDR3 coding sequence is TGTGCCAGCAGCTTAGCACTCAGGGACGAGCAGTACTTC. Protein: CASSLALRDEQYF. The complete variable domain, with remaining parts taken from reference TRBV7-9 and TRBJ2-7, reads DTGVSQNPRHKITKRGQNVTFRCDPISEHNRLYWYRQTLGQGPEFLTYFQNEAQLEKSRLLSDRFSAERPKGSFSTLEIQRTEQGDSAMYLCASSLALRDEQYFGPGTRLTVT.